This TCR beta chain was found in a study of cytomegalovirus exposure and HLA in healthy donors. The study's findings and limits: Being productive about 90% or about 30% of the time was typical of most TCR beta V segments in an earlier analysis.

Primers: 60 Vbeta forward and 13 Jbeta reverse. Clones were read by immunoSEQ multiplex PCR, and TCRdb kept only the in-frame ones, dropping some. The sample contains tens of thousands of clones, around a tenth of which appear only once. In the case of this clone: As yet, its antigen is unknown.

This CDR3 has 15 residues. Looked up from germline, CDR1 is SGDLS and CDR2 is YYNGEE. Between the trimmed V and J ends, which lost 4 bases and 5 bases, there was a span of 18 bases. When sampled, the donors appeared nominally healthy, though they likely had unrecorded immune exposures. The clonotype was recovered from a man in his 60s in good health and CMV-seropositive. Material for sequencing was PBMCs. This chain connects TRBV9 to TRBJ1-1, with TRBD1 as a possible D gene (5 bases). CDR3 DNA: TGTGCCAGCAGCTCGCAGGCAGGAGGGGAAACTGAAGCTTTCTTT. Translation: CASSSQAGGETEAFF.